These 15 T cell receptor beta chains were sequenced from one sample in a study of prognosis after radiotherapy for stage I lung cancer. Amplification of the TCR beta CDR3 (from genomic DNA) was done by two-round multiplex PCR. TRBV and TRBJ genes each had their own specific primers in first-round PCR. TCRdb itself ran the multiplex PCR reads through MiXCR, one entry per CDR3 protein. The sample carries roughly 38,000 distinct CDR3 sequences, around 22% recorded once. The source was PBMCs, collected before or after stereotactic body radiation therapy (not recorded which). The receptors were sampled from a donor aged 50 or older with non-small cell lung cancer.

This clonotype was seen ten or more times. This chain links TRBV27 with TRBJ2-7, with 15 bases that match TRBD2. The CDR3 loop spans 17 amino acids. Germline V lookup: CDR1 MNHEY, CDR2 SMNVEV (reference sequence). Germline trimming cut 2 bases from V and 3 bases from J; bases unmatched to any gene: 5. The CDR3 DNA sequence: TGTGCCAGCAGTTTACAGGGACTAGCGGGAGGTCTCTACGAGCAGTACTTC. Translated, it gives CASSLQGLAGGLYEQYF.

This clonotype was recorded at least ten times. The rearrangement joins TRBV6-1 to TRBJ1-1, with D unresolved. Germline V gives CDR1 MNHNS, CDR2 SASEGT. Trimming left V 4 bases short and J 4 bases short, with 7 bases between. This CDR3 has 12 amino acids. CDR3 in amino acids: CASSARLTEAFF. CDR3 DNA sequence: TGTGCCAGCAGTGCGAGGCTCACTGAAGCTTTCTTT.

In its sample, this clonotype was seen many times. The chain employs TRBV3-1 and TRBJ1-1; D not certain. Trimming left V 4 bases short and J 4 bases short, with 10 bases between. Germline V lookup: CDR1 LGHDT, CDR2 YNNKEL (reference sequence). The length of the CDR3 is 13 residues. Here the CDR3 DNA reads TGTGCCAGCAGCCCGGGAGGTTTCACTGAAGCTTTCTTT. Translation: CASSPGGFTEAFF.

This clonotype was seen repeatedly, ten times or more. The chain is built from TRBV7-3 and TRBJ2-1; 7 nucleotides agree with TRBD2. The germline gives CDR1 SGHTA, CDR2 FQGTGA. The CDR3 totals 14 residues. V trimming: 5 bases; J trimming: 8 bases; junction bases outside the gene matches: 9. CDR3 sequence: CASSLGLDYHEQFF. CDR3 in DNA: TGTGCCAGCAGCCTAGGACTAGATTATCATGAGCAGTTCTTC.

This clonotype showed up many times. The chain couples TRBV27 to TRBJ2-7; 12 nucleotides agree with TRBD1. V lost 6 bases, J lost 3 bases, and 18 bases stayed unmatched. Germline V gene lookup returns CDR1 MNHEY and CDR2 SMNVEV (reference sequence). This CDR3 comprises 19 residues. CDR3 amino acids: CASSTSWGQGASLHYEQYF. The CDR3 nucleotides read TGTGCCAGCAGCACCTCGTGGGGACAGGGGGCGTCCCTCCACTACGAGCAGTACTTC.

Many counts were recorded for this clonotype. The chain uses TRBV6-2 or TRBV6-3 and TRBJ2-6; 8 bases align to TRBD1. This CDR3 spans 15 amino acids. CDR1 and CDR2 from the germline V gene are MNHEY and SVGEGT. With 8 bases clipped from V and 6 bases from J, the junction kept 9 bases outside the gene matches. As DNA, the CDR3 is TGTGCCAGCGGACCCAGGGGGCCTGAGGCCAACGTCCTGACTTTC. Amino acids: CASGPRGPEANVLTF.

This clonotype was counted ten times or more. This chain links TRBV2 with TRBJ2-2; 7 bases match TRBD2. In germline, CDR1 is SNHLY, CDR2 FYNNEI. This CDR3 comprises 16 residues. The trim removed 4 bases at V and 3 bases at J, leaving 8 bases unmatched. CDR3 in DNA: TGTGCCAGCAGTGTGGGGGGAGGGAAGTACACCGGGGAGCTGTTTTTT. Translating it yields CASSVGGGKYTGELFF. Looking up the rest from reference TRBV2 and TRBJ2-2 gives the full variable domain: EPEVTQTPSHQVTQMGQEVILRCVPISNHLYFYWYRQILGQKVEFLVSFYNNEISEKSEIFDDQFSVERPDGSNFTLKIRSTKLEDSAMYFCASSVGGGKYTGELFFGEGSRLTVL.

Note on this clonotype: This may be a read error: a much more frequent sequence differs by one nucleotide. J is TRBJ2-5 and V is TRBV19; possibly TRBD1 for D (5 bases). Germline V gives CDR1 LNHDA, CDR2 SQIVND (reference sequence). The CDR3 contains 11 residues. V gave up 3 bases and J gave up 11 bases, with 10 bases separating them. CDR3 DNA: TGTGCCAGTAGTATGACAGTGGAGCAGTACTTC. Protein product: CASSMTVEQYF.

The sample holds many counts of this clonotype. The chain employs TRBV12-3 or TRBV12-4 and TRBJ2-1; no clear D gene. CDR3 size: 11 residues. Deletions cut 7 bases from V and 9 bases from J, with 10 bases between. The CDR3 bases are TGTGCCAGCATGGCGGCACTTGAGCAGTTCTTC. It yields the protein CASMAALEQFF.

This clonotype was picked up many times. J is TRBJ2-2 and V is TRBV3-1; D is possibly TRBD1 (5 bases). The CDR3 runs to 17 residues. The germline gives CDR1 LGHDT, CDR2 YNNKEL (reference sequence). V was pared by 0 bases and J by 5 bases, with 16 bases between. The CDR3 sequence: CASSQDDLTGRTGELFF. As DNA, the CDR3 is TGTGCCAGCAGCCAAGATGATTTAACAGGAAGGACCGGGGAGCTGTTTTTT.

The chain carries TRBV3-1 and TRBJ1-2, with 7 bases aligning to TRBD1. V dropped 1 base and J dropped 6; count of bases not matched to a gene: 5. The CDR3 is 14 residues long. Germline CDR1 LGHDT, CDR2 YNNKEL (reference sequence). The CDR3 nucleotides read TGTGCCAGCAGCCAAGGGGCAGGGGGAAATGGCTACACCTTC. This sequence encodes CASSQGAGGNGYTF.

This clonotype showed up many times. The CDR3 region has the DNA TGTGCCAGCAGCTCCCTGGGCGGGAGGGGGGATGAGCAGTTCTTC. Protein: CASSSLGGRGDEQFF. The rearrangement joins TRBV11-1 to TRBJ2-1; TRBD2 matches at 9 bases. Germline V gene sequence: CDR1 SGHAT, CDR2 FQDESV (reference sequence). The V gene end was trimmed by 4 bases and the J gene end by 8 bases; junction bases not matched to a gene: 9. The CDR3 has 15 amino acids. The full variable domain, its missing parts supplied by reference TRBV11-1 and TRBJ2-1, is EAEVAQSPRYKITEKSQAVAFWCDPISGHATLYWYRQILGQGPELLVQFQDESVVDDSQLPKDRFSAERLKGVDSTLKIQPAELGDSAMYLCASSSLGGRGDEQFFGPGTRLTVL.

This clonotype has ten or more counts. The V gene is TRBV20-1, the J gene TRBJ2-2, with 7 nucleotides matching TRBD2. Trimming cost V 1 base and J 4 bases; bases outside gene matches: 12. The CDR3 length is 17 residues. CDR1 and CDR2 (germline): DFQATT, SNEGSKA (reference sequence). CDR3: CSARVFSASGTTGELFF. The CDR3 DNA sequence: TGCAGTGCTAGAGTATTCTCGGCTAGCGGCACCACCGGGGAGCTGTTTTTT.

By sample fraction, this clonotype is medium-sized (0.01 to 0.1%). This chain links TRBV6-6 with TRBJ1-5; D might be TRBD1 (5 bases). The germline V gene encodes CDR1 MNHNY and CDR2 SVGAGI (reference sequence). CDR3 length: 17 amino acids. V was trimmed by 0 bases and J by 0 bases, leaving 12 bases between them. CDR3 in DNA: TGTGCCAGCAGTTACTCGAACTGGGGGGATAGCAATCAGCCCCAGCATTTT. This gives the protein CASSYSNWGDSNQPQHF.

This clonotype was detected ten times or more. The chain joins TRBV6-2 or TRBV6-3 to TRBJ1-1; 9 positions agree with TRBD1. V shed 6 bases, J shed 4 bases, and the junction held 9 bases outside the gene matches. The CDR3 extends over 15 amino acids. Looked up from germline, CDR1 is MNHEY and CDR2 is SVGEGT. CDR3 loop: CASSRARQGGTEAFF. CDR3 bases: TGTGCCAGCAGCCGCGCCCGACAGGGGGGCACTGAAGCTTTCTTT.